This TCR beta chain was documented in a study of shared clonotypes between healthy human individuals. Some clones are missing from TCRdb's copy, which holds only in-frame ones; the method was immunoSEQ multiplex PCR. The sample has hundreds of thousands of clones; almost 97% are singletons. V lost 6 bases to trimming and J lost 4 bases; unmatched junction nucleotides: 7. From germline, CDR1 is MDHEN and CDR2 SYDVKM. The CDR3 runs to 15 residues. The sequencing sample was made of naive CD4+ T cells sorted from blood. The subset was: CD45RA+ positively selected. The gene calls are TRBV28 and TRBJ2-3; 10 bases are shared with TRBD2. The receptor comes from a woman aged 30 to 39 in good health. The CDR3 bases are TGTGCCAGCAGCACTAGCGGGACCGGGGCAGATACGCAGTATTTT. Its translation: CASSTSGTGADTQYF.